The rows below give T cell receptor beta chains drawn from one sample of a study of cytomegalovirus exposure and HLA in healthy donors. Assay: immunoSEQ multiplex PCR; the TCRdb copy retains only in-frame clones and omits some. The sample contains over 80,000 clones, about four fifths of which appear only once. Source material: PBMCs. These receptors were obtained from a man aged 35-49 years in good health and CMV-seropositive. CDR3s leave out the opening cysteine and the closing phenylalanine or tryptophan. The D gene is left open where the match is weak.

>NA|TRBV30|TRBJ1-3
AWSLSGNTIY
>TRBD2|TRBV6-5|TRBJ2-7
ASSAMIAGTYEQY
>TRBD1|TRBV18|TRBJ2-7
ASSPGQGRVYEQY
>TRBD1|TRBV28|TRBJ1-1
ASSLFQGASTEAF
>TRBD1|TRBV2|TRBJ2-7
AIQDRSSSYEQY
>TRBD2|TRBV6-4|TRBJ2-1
ASSPLSGYNEQF
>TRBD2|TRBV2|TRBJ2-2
ASSLAGANTGELF
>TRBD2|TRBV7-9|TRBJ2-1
ASSYFAGGPSEQF
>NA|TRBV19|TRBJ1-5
ASSILRTANQPQH
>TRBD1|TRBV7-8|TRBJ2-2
ASSLFRDRGANTGELF
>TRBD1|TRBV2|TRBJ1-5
ASSGTGGAGNQPQH
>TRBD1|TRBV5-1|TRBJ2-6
ASSLQGQGFSGANGLT
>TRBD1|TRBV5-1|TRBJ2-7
ASSTGQGNRGSMGEQY
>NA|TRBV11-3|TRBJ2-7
ASSLSNSYEQY
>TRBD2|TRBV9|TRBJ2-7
ASSVGNSGGLDEQY
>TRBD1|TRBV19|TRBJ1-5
ASTLQGMSNQPQH
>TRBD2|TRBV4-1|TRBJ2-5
ASSHAAGGGETQY
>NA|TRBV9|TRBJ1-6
ASSAGTLGSPLH
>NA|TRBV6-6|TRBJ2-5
ASSYRGMGETQY
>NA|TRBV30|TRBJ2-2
AWSLGQGWTGELF
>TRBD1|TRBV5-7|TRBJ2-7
ASSRFRTGVLYEQY
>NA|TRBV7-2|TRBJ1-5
ASSLQGQPQH
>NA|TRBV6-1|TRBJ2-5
ASSVRRRIQETQY
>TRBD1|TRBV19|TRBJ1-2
ASSRDRANYGYT
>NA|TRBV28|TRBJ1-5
ASSRSRGRGDQPQH
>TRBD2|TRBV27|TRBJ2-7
ASSLVLAGAYEQY
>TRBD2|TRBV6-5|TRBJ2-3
ASSYGAGGVTDTQY
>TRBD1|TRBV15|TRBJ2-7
ATVAGTGGEQY
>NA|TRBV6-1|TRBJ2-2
ASRRQWDTGELF
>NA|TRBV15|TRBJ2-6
ATSREVSGANGLT
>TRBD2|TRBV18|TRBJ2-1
ASSPARGDSYNEQF